The 3 T cell receptor beta chains listed next were all sequenced from one sample in a study of cytomegalovirus exposure and HLA in healthy donors. Data came from immunoSEQ multiplex PCR; TCRdb stores just in-frame clones and leaves some out. The table records 130,000 or so clones, approximately 89% of them present only once. The material sequenced was PBMCs. The receptors come from a man aged 30 to 39 in good health and CMV-seronegative.

The V and J genes are TRBV6-5 and TRBJ2-2, with a tentative D call TRBD2 (5 bases). This CDR3 spans 14 amino acids. V shed 6 bases and J shed 5 bases, with 13 bases lying between them. Germline V CDR1 and CDR2: MNHEY, SVGAGI. CDR3 loop: CASSPGLGTGELFF. For the CDR3, the DNA is TGTGCCAGCAGCCCCGGACTCGGGACCGGGGAGCTGTTTTTT.

This clone has just one count. The genes are TRBV7-3 and TRBJ2-4; 9 positions agree with TRBD1. J gave up 7 bases and V 7 bases, and 5 bases lay outside the gene matches. CDR1 SGHTA and CDR2 FQGTGA come from the germline V gene. The CDR3 totals 13 residues. CDR3 in amino acids: CASIRTGANIQYF. For the CDR3, the DNA is TGTGCCAGCATCCGGACAGGGGCGAACATTCAGTACTTC.

On this clone itself: Sequence at one end of the junction differs from germline and may be a read error. The genes are TRBV2 and TRBJ2-3, with D possibly being TRBD2 (6 bases). The CDR3 has 11 amino acids. Per germline, CDR1 SNHLY and CDR2 FYNNEI. Written as DNA, the CDR3 is TGTGCCAGCAGTGAAGCACTCCGGGGGTACTTT. Its protein is CASSEALRGYF.